The rows below give T cell receptor beta chains drawn from one sample of a study of graft-versus-host responses after intestinal transplantation. Only in-frame clones appear in the TCRdb table, and some are missing; sequencing was by immunoSEQ multiplex PCR. The sample comprises just over 14,000 clones, 90% to 95% of which are singletons, and about 0.78% rests with the top ten. The specimen was PBMCs, collected 9 days after transplant. The receptor set was obtained from a human patient who received an intestinal transplant, so some T cells may come from the graft donor. Both conserved end residues are part of each CDR3. Each record gives: D gene, J gene, V gene, clone size, CDR3 DNA, CDR3 protein. The D gene is left open where the match is weak. Size tells how often a clone was seen (once, few, many) or the class of an expanded clone, and some rows leave it out.

TRBD2 TRBJ2-3 TRBV9 NA TGTGCCAGCAGGGGGACTAGCGGGAGGGGAGGAGCATGGAGGCAGTATTTT CASRGTSGRGGAWRQYF
TRBD2 TRBJ2-7 TRBV5-1 NA TGCGCCAGCAGCGTGGGACTAGCGGGAGCTTGGGTTCCGGAGCAGTACTTC CASSVGLAGAWVPEQYF
TRBD1 TRBJ2-7 TRBV13 NA TGTGCCAGCAGTGCACGGGACAGCTCCTACGAGCAGTACTTC CASSARDSSYEQYF
NA TRBJ1-5 TRBV14 NA TGTGCCAGCAGCCAAGTGGGACGTCCCAACGGGCGTACTCAGCCCCAGCATTTT CASSQVGRPNGRTQPQHF
NA TRBJ1-3 TRBV30 NA TGTGCCTGGAGTGTATCGCTTTCATCGGGCGCCGGAAACACCATATATTTT CAWSVSLSSGAGNTIYF
NA TRBJ2-7 TRBV27 NA TGTGCCAGCAGTTTATTGGGACCTTCCCGGGGATCCTACGAGCAGTACTTC CASSLLGPSRGSYEQYF
NA TRBJ2-7 TRBV6-1 NA TGTGCCAGCAGGCATGTTGGGGTAACCTACGAGCAGTACTTC CASRHVGVTYEQYF
TRBD2 TRBJ2-1 TRBV19 NA TGTGCCAGTAGTATGTGGCTAGCGGCCTACAATGAGCAGTTCTTC CASSMWLAAYNEQFF
NA TRBJ2-7 TRBV30 NA TGTGCCTGCCTTCGTGGGTGGGAAACGGGCGAGCAGTACTTC CACLRGWETGEQYF
TRBD2 TRBJ2-1 TRBV9 NA TGTGCCAGCAGCGTAGACAGCGGGAGCTACAATGAGCAGTTCTTC CASSVDSGSYNEQFF
TRBD1 TRBJ1-2 TRBV7-6 once TGTGCCAGCAGCCTTAAGGGTCTCGGAGGGGGCACCTATGGCTACACCTTC CASSLKGLGGGTYGYTF
NA TRBJ1-3 TRBV10-1 NA TGCGCCACGCAGGCGGGAGACACCATATATTTT CATQAGDTIYF
NA TRBJ1-1 TRBV4-1 NA TGCGCCAGCAGCCCCTCCGACATCCCGGACACTGAAGCTTTCTTT CASSPSDIPDTEAFF
TRBD1 TRBJ1-2 TRBV7-9 NA TGTGCCAGCAGCTTTGGGACAGGGAATGGCTACACCTTC CASSFGTGNGYTF
NA TRBJ2-3 TRBV7-2 once TGTGCCAGCAGCCCGGGAAAGCGGTACACAGATACGCAGTATTTT CASSPGKRYTDTQYF
NA TRBJ1-1 TRBV21-1 NA TGTGCCAGCAGAAGACAGGGGGGTTGGGGGAACACTGAAGCTTTCTTT CASRRQGGWGNTEAFF
TRBD1 TRBJ2-1 TRBV7-8 NA TGTGCCAGCAGCTTTTGGTGGCTGGGACAGGGTTATCGTTCTACCTACAATGAGCAGTTCTTC CASSFWWLGQGYRSTYNEQFF